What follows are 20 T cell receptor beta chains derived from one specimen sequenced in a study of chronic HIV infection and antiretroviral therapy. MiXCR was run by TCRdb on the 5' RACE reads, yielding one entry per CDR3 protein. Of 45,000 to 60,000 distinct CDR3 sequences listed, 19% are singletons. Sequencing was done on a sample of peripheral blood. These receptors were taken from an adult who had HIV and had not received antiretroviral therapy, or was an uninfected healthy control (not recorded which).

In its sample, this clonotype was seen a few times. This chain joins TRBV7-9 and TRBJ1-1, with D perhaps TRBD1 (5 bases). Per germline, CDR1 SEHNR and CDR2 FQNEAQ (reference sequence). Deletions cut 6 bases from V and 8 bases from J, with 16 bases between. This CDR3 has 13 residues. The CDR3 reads CASRGERQREAFF. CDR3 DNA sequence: TGTGCCAGCAGGGGGGAAAGACAGCGAGAAGCTTTCTTT.

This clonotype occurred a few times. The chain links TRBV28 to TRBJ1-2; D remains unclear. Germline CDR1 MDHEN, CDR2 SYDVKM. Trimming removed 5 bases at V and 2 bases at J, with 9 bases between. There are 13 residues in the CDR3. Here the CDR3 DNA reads TGTGCCAGCAGTCCCGGAGGAAACTATGGCTACACCTTC. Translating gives CASSPGGNYGYTF.

The CDR3 DNA follows: TGCAGCGCCTTTGGGGGCAGCAACAATGAGCAGTTCTTC. Translating it yields CSAFGGSNNEQFF. The chain couples TRBV29-1 to TRBJ2-1; tentatively, D is TRBD1 (6 bases). This CDR3 comprises 13 residues. V was clipped by 7 bases and J by 5 bases, with 15 bases between them. Per germline, CDR1 SQVTM and CDR2 ANQGSEA.

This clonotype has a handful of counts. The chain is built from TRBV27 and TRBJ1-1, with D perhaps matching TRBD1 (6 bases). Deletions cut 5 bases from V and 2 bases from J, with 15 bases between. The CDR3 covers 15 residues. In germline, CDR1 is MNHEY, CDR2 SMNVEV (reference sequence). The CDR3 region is CASSPEGGRNTEAFF. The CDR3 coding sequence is TGTGCCAGCAGTCCAGAGGGGGGGCGAAACACTGAAGCTTTCTTT.

Here the CDR3 reads CASSYPQQPRSGNTIYF. The CDR3 DNA reads as TGTGCCAGCAGTTACCCCCAACAGCCTCGATCTGGAAACACCATATATTTT. The gene calls are TRBV6-2 or TRBV6-3 and TRBJ1-3; no clear D. V lost 2 bases and J lost 1, with 15 bases in between. Germline-derived CDR1 and CDR2 are MNHEY and SVGEGT. The CDR3 totals 17 residues.

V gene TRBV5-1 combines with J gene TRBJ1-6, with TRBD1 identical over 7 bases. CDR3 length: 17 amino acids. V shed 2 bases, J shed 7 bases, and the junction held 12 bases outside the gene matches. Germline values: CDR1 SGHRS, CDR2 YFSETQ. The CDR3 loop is CASSFDSTTGRNSPLHF. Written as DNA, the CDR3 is TGCGCCAGCAGCTTCGATTCGACGACAGGGCGCAATTCACCCCTCCACTTT.

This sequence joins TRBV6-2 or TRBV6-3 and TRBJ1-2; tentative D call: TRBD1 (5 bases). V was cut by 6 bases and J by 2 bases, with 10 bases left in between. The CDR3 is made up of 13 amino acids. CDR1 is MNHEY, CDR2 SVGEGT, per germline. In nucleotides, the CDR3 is TGTGCCAGCAGAGACAGTGCAAACTATGGCTACACCTTC. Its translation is CASRDSANYGYTF.

This CDR3 is CSVATGGAGELFF. Written as DNA, the CDR3 is TGCAGCGTTGCGACCGGGGGGGCCGGGGAGCTGTTTTTT. The chain carries TRBV29-1 and TRBJ2-2; TRBD2 agrees at 8 bases. The V gene end was trimmed by 4 bases and the J gene end by 6 bases; junction bases not matched to a gene: 4. Germline CDR1 and CDR2: SQVTM and ANQGSEA. This CDR3 is 13 amino acids long.

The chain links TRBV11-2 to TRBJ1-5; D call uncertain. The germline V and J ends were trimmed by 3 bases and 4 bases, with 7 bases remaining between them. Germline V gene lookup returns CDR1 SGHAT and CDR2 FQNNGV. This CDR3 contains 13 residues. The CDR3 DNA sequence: TGTGCCAGCAGCTTCGAAGTTAATCAGCCCCAGCATTTT. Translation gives CASSFEVNQPQHF.

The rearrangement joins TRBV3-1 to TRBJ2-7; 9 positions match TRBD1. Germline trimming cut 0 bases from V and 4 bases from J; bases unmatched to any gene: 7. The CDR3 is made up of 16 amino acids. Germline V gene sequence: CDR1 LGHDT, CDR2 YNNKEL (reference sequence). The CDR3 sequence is CASSQDLDRGAYEQYF. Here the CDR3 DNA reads TGTGCCAGCAGCCAAGACCTTGACAGGGGGGCATACGAGCAGTACTTC.

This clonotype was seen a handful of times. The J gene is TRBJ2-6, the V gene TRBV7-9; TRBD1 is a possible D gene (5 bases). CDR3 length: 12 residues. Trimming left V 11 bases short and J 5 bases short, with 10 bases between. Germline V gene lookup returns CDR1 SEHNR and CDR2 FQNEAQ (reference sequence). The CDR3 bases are TGTGCCGGGGCCCTTCGGGCCAACGTCCTGACTTTC. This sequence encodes CAGALRANVLTF.

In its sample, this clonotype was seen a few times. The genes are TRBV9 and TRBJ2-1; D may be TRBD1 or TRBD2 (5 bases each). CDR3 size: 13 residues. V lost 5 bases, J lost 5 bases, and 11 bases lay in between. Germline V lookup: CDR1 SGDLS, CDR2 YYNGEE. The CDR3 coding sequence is TGTGCCAGCAGGGGGCTAGCCAACAATGAGCAGTTCTTC. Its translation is CASRGLANNEQFF. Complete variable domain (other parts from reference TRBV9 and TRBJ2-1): DSGVTQTPKHLITATGQRVTLRCSPRSGDLSVYWYQQSLDQGLQFLIQYYNGEERAKGNILERFSAQQFPDLHSELNLSSLELGDSALYFCASRGLANNEQFFGPGTRLTVL.

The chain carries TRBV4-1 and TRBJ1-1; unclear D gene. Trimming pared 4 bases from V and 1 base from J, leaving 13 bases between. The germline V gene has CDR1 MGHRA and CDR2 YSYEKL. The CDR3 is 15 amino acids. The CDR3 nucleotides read TGCGCCAGCAGCCCCGAGCCGGCAGAGAACACTGAAGCTTTCTTT. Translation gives CASSPEPAENTEAFF.

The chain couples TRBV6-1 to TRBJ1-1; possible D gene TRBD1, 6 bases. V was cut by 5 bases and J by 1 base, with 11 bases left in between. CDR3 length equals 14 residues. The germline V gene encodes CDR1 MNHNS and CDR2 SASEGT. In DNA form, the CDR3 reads TGTGCCAGCAGTAAGACAGGAAGGAACACTGAAGCTTTCTTT. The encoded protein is CASSKTGRNTEAFF.

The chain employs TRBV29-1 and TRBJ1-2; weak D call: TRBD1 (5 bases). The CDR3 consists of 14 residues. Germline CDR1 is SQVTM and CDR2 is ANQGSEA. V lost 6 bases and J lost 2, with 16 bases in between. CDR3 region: CSVSGAIENYGYTF. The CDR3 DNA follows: TGCAGCGTCAGTGGGGCTATAGAGAACTATGGCTACACCTTC.

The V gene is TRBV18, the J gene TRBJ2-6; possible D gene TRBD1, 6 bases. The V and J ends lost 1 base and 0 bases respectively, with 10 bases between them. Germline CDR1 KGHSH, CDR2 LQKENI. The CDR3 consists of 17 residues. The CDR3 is CASSPLVQGSGANVLTF. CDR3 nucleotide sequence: TGTGCCAGCTCACCACTCGTACAGGGCTCTGGGGCCAACGTCCTGACTTTC.

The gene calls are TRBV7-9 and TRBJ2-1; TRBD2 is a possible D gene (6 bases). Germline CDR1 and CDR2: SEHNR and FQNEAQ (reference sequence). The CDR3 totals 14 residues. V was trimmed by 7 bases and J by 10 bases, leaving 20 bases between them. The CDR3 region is CASTHRVSAGEQFF. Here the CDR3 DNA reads TGTGCCAGCACCCACCGGGTTTCGGCGGGGGAGCAGTTCTTC.

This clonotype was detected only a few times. The CDR3 sequence: CASSQVLADTDTQYF. The CDR3 nucleotides are TGCGCCAGCAGCCAAGTGCTAGCGGACACAGATACGCAGTATTTT. The chain joins TRBV4-1 to TRBJ2-3, with 7 bases matching TRBD2. CDR3 length: 15 amino acids. Germline lookup yields CDR1 MGHRA and CDR2 YSYEKL. Trimming took 1 base from V and 2 from J; bases not matched to a gene: 3.

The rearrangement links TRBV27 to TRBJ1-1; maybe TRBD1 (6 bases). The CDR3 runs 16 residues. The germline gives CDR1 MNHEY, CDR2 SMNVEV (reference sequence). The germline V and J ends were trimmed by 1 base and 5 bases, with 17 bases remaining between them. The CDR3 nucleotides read TGTGCCAGCAGTTTATTCGGGGGCTCCCCGAGTACTGAAGCTTTCTTT. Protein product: CASSLFGGSPSTEAFF.

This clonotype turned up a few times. CDR3 coding DNA: TGTGCCAGCAGTTTTAGCGGGAGGGCCGACGAGCATACGCAGTATTTT. It codes for CASSFSGRADEHTQYF. V and J are TRBV6-2 or TRBV6-3 and TRBJ2-3; 11 bases match TRBD2. This CDR3 has 16 residues. V shed 4 bases and J 7 bases; nucleotides not matched to a gene: 10. Germline-derived CDR1 and CDR2 are MNHEY and SVGEGT.